Below, one T cell receptor (beta chain) is given with its context. This sample was included in a study of blood T cells in healthy people across ages. Alongside a J-beta primer mix, a sample-barcoded 5' primer served in a second PCR lasting roughly 7 to 11 cycles. A 12-random-nucleotide template-switch adaptor tagged each cDNA molecule. TCRdb itself ran the 5' RACE reads through MiXCR, one entry per CDR3 protein. The top ten clones hold 25% to 30% of a sample with approximately 670,000 distinct CDR3 sequences, around 38% of them seen once. CDR1 SGDLS and CDR2 YYNGEE come from the germline V gene. J was trimmed by 2 bases and V by 4 bases; bases with no gene match: 12. This CDR3 has 17 amino acids. The authors drew approximately 9 milliliters of peripheral blood from each donor.

The V and J genes are TRBV9 and TRBJ2-5, with TRBD1 matching over 9 bases. The clonotype originates from a man older than 75 in good health. Sequenced: blood. The CDR3 here is CASSIAGTGSFQETQYF. In nucleotides, the CDR3 is TGTGCCAGCAGCATCGCCGGGACAGGGTCCTTTCAAGAGACCCAGTACTTC.